This T cell receptor (beta chain) stems from a study of blood T cell repertoires in COVID-19. For the study at large: Some COVID-19 samples were acute and others convalescent; all came from the United States, Italy and Spain.

Some clones are missing from TCRdb's copy, which holds only in-frame ones; the method was immunoSEQ multiplex PCR. The table has about 200,000 clones, roughly 92% seen once. For this clone: The same CDR3 can be traced to other DNA sequences in this sample.

The source is a man aged 30-40 years with COVID-19, enrolled during active disease. The sequenced material came from peripheral blood.

In nucleotides, the CDR3 is TGTGCCAGCAGTAGGGGACAGAACTATGGCTACACCTTC. As protein: CASSRGQNYGYTF. The chain is built from TRBV2 and TRBJ1-2; 7 positions agree with TRBD1. CDR1 is SNHLY and CDR2 is FYNNEI in the germline V gene. J gave up 2 bases and V 5 bases, and 2 bases lay outside the gene matches. The CDR3 spans 13 residues.